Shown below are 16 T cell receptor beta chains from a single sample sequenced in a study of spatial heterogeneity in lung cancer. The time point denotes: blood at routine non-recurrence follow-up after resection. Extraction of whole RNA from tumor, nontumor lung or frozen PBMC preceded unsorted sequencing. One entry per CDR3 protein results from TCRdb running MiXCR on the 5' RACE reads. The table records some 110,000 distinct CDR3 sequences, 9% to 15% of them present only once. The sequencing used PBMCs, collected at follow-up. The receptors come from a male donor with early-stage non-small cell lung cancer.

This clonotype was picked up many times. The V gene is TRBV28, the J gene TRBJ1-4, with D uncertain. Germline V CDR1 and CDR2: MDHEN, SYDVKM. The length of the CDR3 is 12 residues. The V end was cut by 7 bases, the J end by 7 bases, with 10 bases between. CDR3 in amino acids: CASTRGSEKLFF. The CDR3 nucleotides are TGTGCCAGCACTCGAGGGAGTGAAAAACTGTTTTTT.

CDR3 amino acids: CASSLSGGRMNTEAFF. CDR3 in DNA: TGTGCCAGCAGCTTGTCGGGGGGGAGGATGAACACTGAAGCTTTCTTT. This sequence joins TRBV5-4 and TRBJ1-1, with a possible D match to TRBD1 (5 bases). The germline V gene encodes CDR1 SGHNT and CDR2 YYREEE (reference sequence). Trimming shortened V by 1 base and J by 0 bases, and 13 bases separated the two germline ends. The CDR3 runs to 16 residues.

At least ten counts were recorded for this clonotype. The CDR3 here is CASSSGTDNEQFF. The CDR3 region has the DNA TGTGCCAGCAGTTCGGGGACAGATAATGAGCAGTTCTTC. The chain has TRBV7-2 and TRBJ2-1; 7 nucleotides line up with TRBD1. Germline V gives CDR1 SGHTA, CDR2 FQGNSA. J gave up 7 bases and V 6 bases, and 6 bases lay outside the gene matches. The CDR3 runs 13 residues.

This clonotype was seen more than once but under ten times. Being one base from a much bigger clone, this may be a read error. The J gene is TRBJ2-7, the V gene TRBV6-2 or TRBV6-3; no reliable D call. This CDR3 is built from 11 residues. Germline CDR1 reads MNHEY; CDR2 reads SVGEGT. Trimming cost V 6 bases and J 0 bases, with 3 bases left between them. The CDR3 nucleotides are TGTGCCAGCAGGGACTCCTACGAGCAGTACTTC. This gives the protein CASRDSYEQYF.

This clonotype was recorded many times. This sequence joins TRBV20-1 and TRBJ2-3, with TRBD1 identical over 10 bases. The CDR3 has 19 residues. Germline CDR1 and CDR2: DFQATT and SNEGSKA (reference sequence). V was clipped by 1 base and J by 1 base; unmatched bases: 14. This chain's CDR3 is CSARVRDRGNLPRTDTQYF. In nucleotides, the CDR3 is TGCAGTGCTAGAGTGCGGGACAGGGGAAATCTGCCTCGCACAGATACGCAGTATTTT.

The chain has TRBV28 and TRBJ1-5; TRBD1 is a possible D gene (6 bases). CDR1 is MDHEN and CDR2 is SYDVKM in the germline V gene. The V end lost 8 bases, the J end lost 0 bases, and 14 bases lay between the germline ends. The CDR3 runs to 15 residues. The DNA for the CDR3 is TGTGCCAGCCTCGCCGGGACAAATAGCAATCAGCCCCAGCATTTT. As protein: CASLAGTNSNQPQHF.

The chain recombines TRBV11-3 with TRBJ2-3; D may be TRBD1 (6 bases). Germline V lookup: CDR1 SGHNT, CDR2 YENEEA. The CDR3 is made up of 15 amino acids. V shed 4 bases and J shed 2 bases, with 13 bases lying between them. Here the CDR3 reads CASSSGQYFTDTQYF. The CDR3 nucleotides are TGTGCCAGCAGCTCAGGACAGTACTTCACAGATACGCAGTATTTT.

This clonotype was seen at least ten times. The CDR3 reads CASSPLRQGGVTEAFF. CDR3 bases: TGTGCCAGCAGCCCCCTCCGTCAGGGTGGAGTCACTGAAGCTTTCTTT. This chain links TRBV9 with TRBJ1-1; possible D gene TRBD1, 5 bases. The V gene lost 4 bases and the J gene lost 4 bases, with 20 bases spanning the gap. The CDR3 runs to 16 residues. Germline CDR1 reads SGDLS; CDR2 reads YYNGEE.

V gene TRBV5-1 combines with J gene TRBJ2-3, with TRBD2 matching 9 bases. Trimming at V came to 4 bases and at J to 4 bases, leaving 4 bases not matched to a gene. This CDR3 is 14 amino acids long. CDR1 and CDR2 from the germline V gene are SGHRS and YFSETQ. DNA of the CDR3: TGCGCCAGCAGCCTGGGGACTAGCTCAGATACGCAGTATTTT. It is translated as CASSLGTSSDTQYF.

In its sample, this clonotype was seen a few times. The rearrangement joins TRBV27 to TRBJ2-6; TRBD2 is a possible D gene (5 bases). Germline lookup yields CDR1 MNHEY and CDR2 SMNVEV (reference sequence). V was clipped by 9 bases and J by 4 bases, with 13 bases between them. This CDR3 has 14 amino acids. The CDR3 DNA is TGTGCCAGTGGTTCGGGGTACGGGGCCAACGTCCTGACTTTC. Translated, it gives CASGSGYGANVLTF.

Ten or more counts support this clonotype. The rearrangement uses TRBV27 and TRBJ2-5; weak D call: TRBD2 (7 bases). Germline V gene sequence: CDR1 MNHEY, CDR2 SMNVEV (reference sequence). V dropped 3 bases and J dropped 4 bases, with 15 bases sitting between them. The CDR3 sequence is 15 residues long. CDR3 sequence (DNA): TGTGCCAGCAGTTTCGGAGGGGGGGCCCGAGAGACCCAGTACTTC. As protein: CASSFGGGARETQYF.

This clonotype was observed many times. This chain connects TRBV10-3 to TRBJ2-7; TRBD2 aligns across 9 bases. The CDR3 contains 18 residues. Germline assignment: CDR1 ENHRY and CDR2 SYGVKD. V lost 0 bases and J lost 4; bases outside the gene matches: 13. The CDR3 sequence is CAISESLVAGAPRYEQYF. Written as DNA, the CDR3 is TGTGCCATCAGTGAGTCGCTGGTAGCGGGGGCGCCTCGGTACGAGCAGTACTTC.

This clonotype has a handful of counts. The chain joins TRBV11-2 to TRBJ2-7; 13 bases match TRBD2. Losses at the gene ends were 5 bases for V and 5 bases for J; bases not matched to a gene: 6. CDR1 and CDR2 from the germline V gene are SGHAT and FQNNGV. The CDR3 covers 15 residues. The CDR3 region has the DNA TGTGCCAGCAGCCCTCCGGGACTAGCGGGGAACGAGCAGTACTTC. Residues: CASSPPGLAGNEQYF.

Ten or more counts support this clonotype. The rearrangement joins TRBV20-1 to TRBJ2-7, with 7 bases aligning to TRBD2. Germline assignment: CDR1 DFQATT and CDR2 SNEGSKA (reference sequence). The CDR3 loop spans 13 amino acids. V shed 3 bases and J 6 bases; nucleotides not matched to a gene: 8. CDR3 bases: TGCAGTGCTAGCCAGGGTAGCGGGTCCGAGCAGTACTTC. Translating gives CSASQGSGSEQYF.

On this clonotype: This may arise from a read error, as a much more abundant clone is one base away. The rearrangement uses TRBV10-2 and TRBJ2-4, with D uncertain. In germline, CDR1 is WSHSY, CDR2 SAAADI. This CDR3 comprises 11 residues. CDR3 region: CASSESNIRYF. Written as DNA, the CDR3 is TGCGCCAGCAGTGAGTCCAACATTCGGTACTTC.

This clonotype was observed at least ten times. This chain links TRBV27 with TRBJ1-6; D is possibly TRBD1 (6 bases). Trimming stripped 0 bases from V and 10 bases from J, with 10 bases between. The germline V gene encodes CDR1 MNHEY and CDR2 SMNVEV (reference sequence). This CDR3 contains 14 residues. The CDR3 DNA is TGTGCCAGCAGTTTATCAGGGGGGTCGTCACCCCTCCACTTT. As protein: CASSLSGGSSPLHF.